This T cell receptor beta chain came from a study of Siglec-9 on CD8 T cells in melanoma. This clone was observed once. The germline V gene encodes CDR1 SEHNR and CDR2 FQNEAQ (reference sequence). The length of the CDR3 is 15 residues. The V gene lost 0 bases and the J gene lost 6 bases, with 15 bases spanning the gap. The assay was immunoSEQ multiplex PCR, and TCRdb's table has in-frame clones only and misses some. The table lists 30,000 to 45,000 clones, about four fifths of them singletons, with approximately 1.8% in the top ten. The sequenced sample consisted of Siglec-9- CD8+ T cells sorted from blood. V and J are TRBV7-9 and TRBJ2-7; unclear D gene. This sequence originates from a human donor in good health. Here the CDR3 reads CASSLASSSAAEQYF. In nucleotides, the CDR3 is TGTGCCAGCAGCTTAGCCTCGTCGAGCGCCGCCGAGCAGTACTTC.